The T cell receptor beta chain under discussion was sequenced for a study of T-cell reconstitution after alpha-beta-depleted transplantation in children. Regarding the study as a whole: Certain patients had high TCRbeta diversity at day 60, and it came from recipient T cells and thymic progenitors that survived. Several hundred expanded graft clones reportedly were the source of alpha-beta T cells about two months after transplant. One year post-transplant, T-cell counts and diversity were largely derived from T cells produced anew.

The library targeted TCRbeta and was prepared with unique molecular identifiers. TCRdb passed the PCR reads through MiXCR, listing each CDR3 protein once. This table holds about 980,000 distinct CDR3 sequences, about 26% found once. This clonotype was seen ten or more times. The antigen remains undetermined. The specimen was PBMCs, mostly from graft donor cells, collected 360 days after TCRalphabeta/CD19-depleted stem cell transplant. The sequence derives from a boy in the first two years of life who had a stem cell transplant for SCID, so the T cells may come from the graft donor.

CDR3 residues: CASSFRLAGGKRTDTQYF. The CDR3 bases are TGTGCCAGCAGCTTTCGACTAGCGGGGGGAAAGAGGACAGATACGCAGTATTTT. The V call is TRBV11-1, the J call TRBJ2-3; 13 bases are a match to TRBD2. J was trimmed by 3 bases and V by 3 bases; bases with no gene match: 9. Germline CDR1 reads SGHAT; CDR2 reads FQDESV (reference sequence). The CDR3 extends over 18 amino acids.